This T cell receptor beta chain was sequenced during a study of blood T cell repertoires in COVID-19. Study processing details: How many nucleated cells were present was estimated from reference gene primer amplification. TCRdb's copy holds only in-frame clones and misses some; the assay was immunoSEQ multiplex PCR. That table furnishes V, J and clone size, whereas the DNA furnished D and trimming. Here the sample spans about 120,000 clones, about 85% being singletons. The sequence derives from a man at least 80 years old with acute or convalescent COVID-19. The sequenced sample consisted of peripheral blood.

DNA of the CDR3: TGTGCCAGCAGTGACGCCGGGACAGGGAACAATGAGCAGTTCTTC. Amino acid sequence: CASSDAGTGNNEQFF. The chain links TRBV2 to TRBJ2-1; 9 nucleotides align to TRBD1. The CDR3 totals 15 residues. CDR1 is SNHLY and CDR2 is FYNNEI in the germline V gene. Germline trimming cut 3 bases from V and 5 bases from J; bases unmatched to any gene: 5.